The 9 T cell receptor beta chains reported below all come from one sample, sequenced in a study of T-cell memory formation after mild COVID-19. One entry per CDR3 protein results from TCRdb running MiXCR on the 5' RACE reads. The profile shows about 180,000 distinct CDR3 sequences, roughly 18% of them singletons. The sequencing input was PBMCs or a T cell subset sorted from them (not recorded which). These receptors originate from a man aged 18-30 years who had mild COVID-19 (a few samples of this study predate the infection). Cell type and time point are not known.

The rearrangement uses TRBV5-1 and TRBJ2-7, with D tentatively TRBD2 (5 bases). The CDR3 covers 16 residues. Germline V gene lookup returns CDR1 SGHRS and CDR2 YFSETQ. V was shortened by 0 bases and J by 1 base, with 14 bases between the two germline ends. CDR3 sequence reads: CASSLGSGARSYEQYF. The CDR3 DNA reads as TGCGCCAGCAGCTTGGGGAGCGGCGCCCGGTCCTACGAGCAGTACTTC. Filled out from reference TRBV5-1 and TRBJ2-7, the complete variable domain reads KAGVTQTPRYLIKTRGQQVTLSCSPISGHRSVSWYQQTPGQGLQFLFEYFSETQRNKGNFPGRFSGRQFSNSRSEMNVSTLELGDSALYLCASSLGSGARSYEQYFGPGTRLTVT.

This clonotype has only a few counts. The genes are TRBV20-1 and TRBJ1-1; possible D gene TRBD1, 5 bases. CDR3 length equals 17 residues. Trimming took 3 bases from V and 3 from J, leaving 23 bases between them. Per germline, CDR1 DFQATT and CDR2 SNEGSKA (reference sequence). The CDR3 is CSARRLLKGNGDTEAFF. The CDR3 DNA reads as TGCAGTGCTAGGAGGCTCCTAAAGGGGAACGGGGACACTGAAGCTTTCTTT.

The chain uses TRBV19 and TRBJ1-4, with D possibly TRBD1 on 5 matching bases. The CDR3 runs 16 residues. Looked up from germline, CDR1 is LNHDA and CDR2 is SQIVND (reference sequence). V dropped 6 bases and J dropped 4 bases, with 18 bases sitting between them. CDR3 residues: CASRDVGTDNNEKLFF. The CDR3 DNA reads as TGTGCCAGTAGGGACGTCGGGACGGACAATAATGAAAAACTGTTTTTT.

V is TRBV6-1 and J is TRBJ2-7; the match to TRBD1 covers 9 bases. After removal of 6 bases from V and 6 bases from J, the junction contained 9 bases not matched to a gene. This CDR3 is built from 14 residues. The germline V gene encodes CDR1 MNHNS and CDR2 SASEGT. CDR3 sequence (DNA): TGTGCCAGCAGCGAAATACAGGGGGCTGGCGAGCAGTACGTC. This encodes CASSEIQGAGEQYV.

This clonotype has more than one count but fewer than ten. The junction differs from germline at one of its ends, possibly a read error. This chain uses TRBV7-7 with TRBJ1-6; D unresolved. Germline V lookup: CDR1 SSHAT, CDR2 FNYEAQ (reference sequence). The CDR3 has 14 amino acids. The CDR3 region has the DNA TGTGCTAGCAGCTACGGACGGAGGAATTCACCCCTCCACTTT. It specifies CASSYGRRNSPLHF.

This clonotype was seen a handful of times. The DNA for the CDR3 is TGTGCCAGCAGCCGGGACAGTCAGCCCCAGCATTTT. This sequence encodes CASSRDSQPQHF. The rearrangement uses TRBV7-2 and TRBJ1-5; TRBD1 matches at 7 bases. The CDR3 spans 12 residues. CDR1 and CDR2 (germline): SGHTA, FQGNSA. V was pared by 5 bases and J by 6 bases, with 1 base of the junction left unmatched.

This chain joins TRBV6-6 and TRBJ1-2; no definite D call. Germline lookup yields CDR1 MNHNY and CDR2 SVGAGI (reference sequence). Trimming took 5 bases from V and 1 from J, leaving 11 bases between them. The CDR3 sequence is 14 residues long. CDR3 DNA sequence: TGTGCCAGCAGTGCTTTCGACGGTAACTATGGCTACACCTTC. This sequence encodes CASSAFDGNYGYTF.

V gene TRBV10-3 combines with J gene TRBJ1-1; D is undetermined. The V end was cut by 3 bases, the J end by 2 bases, with 7 bases between. The CDR3 spans 13 residues. Germline V CDR1 and CDR2: ENHRY, SYGVKD. The chain's CDR3 is CAISDAVNTEAFF. Here the CDR3 DNA reads TGTGCCATCAGTGACGCGGTAAACACTGAAGCTTTCTTT.

The J gene is TRBJ2-1, the V gene TRBV6-6; no clear D gene. Germline-derived CDR1 and CDR2 are MNHNY and SVGAGI (reference sequence). CDR3 length: 11 residues. Trimming took 5 bases from V and 8 from J, leaving 7 bases between them. In nucleotides, the CDR3 is TGTGCCAGCAGTCCCCGCGATGAGCAGTTCTTC. It specifies CASSPRDEQFF.